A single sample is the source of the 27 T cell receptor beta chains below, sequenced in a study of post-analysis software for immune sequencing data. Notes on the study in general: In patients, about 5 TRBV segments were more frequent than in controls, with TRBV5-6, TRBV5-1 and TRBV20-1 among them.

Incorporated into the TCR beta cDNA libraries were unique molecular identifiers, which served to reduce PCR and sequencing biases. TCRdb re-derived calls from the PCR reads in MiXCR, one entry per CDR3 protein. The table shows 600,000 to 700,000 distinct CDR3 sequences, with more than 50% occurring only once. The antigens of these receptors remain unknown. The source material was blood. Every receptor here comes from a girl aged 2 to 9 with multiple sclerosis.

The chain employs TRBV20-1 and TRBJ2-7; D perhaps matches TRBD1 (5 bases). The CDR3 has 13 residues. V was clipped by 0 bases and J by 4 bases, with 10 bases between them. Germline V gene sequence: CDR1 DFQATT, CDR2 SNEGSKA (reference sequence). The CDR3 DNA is TGCAGTGCTAGAGACCTAACAGGATACGAGCAGTACTTC. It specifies CSARDLTGYEQYF.

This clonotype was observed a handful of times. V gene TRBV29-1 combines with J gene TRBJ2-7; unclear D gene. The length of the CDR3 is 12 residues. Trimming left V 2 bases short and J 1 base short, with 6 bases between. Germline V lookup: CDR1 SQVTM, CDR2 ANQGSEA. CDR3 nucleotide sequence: TGCAGCGTTGAACAACAATCCTACGAGCAGTACTTC. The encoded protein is CSVEQQSYEQYF.

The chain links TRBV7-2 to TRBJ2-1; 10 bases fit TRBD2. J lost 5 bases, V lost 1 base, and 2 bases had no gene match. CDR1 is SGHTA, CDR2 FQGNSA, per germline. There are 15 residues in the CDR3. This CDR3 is CASSLELAGHNEQFF. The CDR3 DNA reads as TGTGCCAGCAGCTTAGAACTAGCGGGGCACAATGAGCAGTTCTTC.

DNA for the CDR3: TGCGCCAGCAGCCAGGCTGGCTCTCGCGGGGGAACCTACAATGAGCAGTTCTTC. Encoded protein: CASSQAGSRGGTYNEQFF. The rearrangement joins TRBV4-3 to TRBJ2-1, with 7 bases matching TRBD2. The CDR3 is made up of 18 amino acids. V dropped 3 bases and J dropped 2; count of bases not matched to a gene: 13. The germline V gene has CDR1 LGHNA and CDR2 YSLEER.

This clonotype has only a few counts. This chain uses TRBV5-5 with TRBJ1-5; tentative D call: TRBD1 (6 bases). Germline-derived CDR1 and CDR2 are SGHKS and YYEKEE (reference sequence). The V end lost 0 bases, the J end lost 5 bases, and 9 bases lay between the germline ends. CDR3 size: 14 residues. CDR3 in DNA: TGTGCCAGCAGCTTGGAAGACAGGTATCAGCCCCAGCATTTT. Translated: CASSLEDRYQPQHF.

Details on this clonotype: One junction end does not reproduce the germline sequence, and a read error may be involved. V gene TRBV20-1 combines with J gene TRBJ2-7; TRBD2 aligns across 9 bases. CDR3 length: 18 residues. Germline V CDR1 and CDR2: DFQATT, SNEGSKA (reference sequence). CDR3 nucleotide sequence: TGCAGCGCTAGAGAGGGGGCCTCGGGCGGGAGGGCCTCATCGGAGCAGTACTTC. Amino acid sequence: CSAREGASGGRASSEQYF.

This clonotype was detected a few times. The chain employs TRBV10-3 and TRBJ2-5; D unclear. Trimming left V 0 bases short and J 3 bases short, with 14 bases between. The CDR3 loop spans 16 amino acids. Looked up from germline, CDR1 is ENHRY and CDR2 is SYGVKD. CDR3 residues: CAISESVVGTEETQYF. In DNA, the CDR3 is TGTGCCATCAGTGAGTCGGTCGTTGGCACGGAAGAGACCCAGTACTTC.

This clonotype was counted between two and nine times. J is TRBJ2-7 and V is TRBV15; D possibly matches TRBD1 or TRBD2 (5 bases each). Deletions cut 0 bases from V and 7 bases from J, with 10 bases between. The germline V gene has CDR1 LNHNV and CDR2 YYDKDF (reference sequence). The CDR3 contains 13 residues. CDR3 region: CATSRDRGREQYF. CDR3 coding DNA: TGTGCCACCAGCAGAGATCGGGGCAGGGAGCAGTACTTC.

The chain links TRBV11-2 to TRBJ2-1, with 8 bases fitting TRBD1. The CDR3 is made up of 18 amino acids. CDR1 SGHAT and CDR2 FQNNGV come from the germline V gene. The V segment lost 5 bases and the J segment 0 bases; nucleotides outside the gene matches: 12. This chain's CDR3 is CASSPRTGTLSSYNEQFF. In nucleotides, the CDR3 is TGTGCCAGCAGCCCGAGGACAGGGACCCTTAGCTCCTACAATGAGCAGTTCTTC.

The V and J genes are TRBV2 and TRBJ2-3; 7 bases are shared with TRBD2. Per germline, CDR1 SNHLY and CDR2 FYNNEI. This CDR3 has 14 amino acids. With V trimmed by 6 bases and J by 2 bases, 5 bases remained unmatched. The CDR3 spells CASSAGVVTDTQYF. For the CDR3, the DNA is TGTGCCAGCAGCGCGGGGGTTGTCACAGATACGCAGTATTTT.

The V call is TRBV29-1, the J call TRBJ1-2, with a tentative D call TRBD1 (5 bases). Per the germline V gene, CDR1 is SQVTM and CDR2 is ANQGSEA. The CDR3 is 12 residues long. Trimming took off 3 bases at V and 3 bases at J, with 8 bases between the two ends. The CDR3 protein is CSVETVHYGYTF. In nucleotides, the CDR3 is TGCAGCGTTGAGACAGTCCACTATGGCTACACCTTC. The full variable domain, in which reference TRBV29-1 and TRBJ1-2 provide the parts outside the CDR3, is SAVISQKPSRDICQRGTSLTIQCQVDSQVTMMFWYRQQPGQSLTLIATANQGSEATYESGFVIDKFPISRPNLTFSTLTVSNMSPEDSSIYLCSVETVHYGYTFGSGTRLTVV.

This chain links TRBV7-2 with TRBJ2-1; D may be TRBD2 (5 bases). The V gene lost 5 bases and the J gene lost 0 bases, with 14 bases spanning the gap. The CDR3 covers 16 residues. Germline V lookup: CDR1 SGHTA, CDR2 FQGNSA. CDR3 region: CASSLRTHLSYNEQFF. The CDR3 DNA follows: TGTGCCAGCAGCCTCAGGACTCATCTCTCCTACAATGAGCAGTTCTTC. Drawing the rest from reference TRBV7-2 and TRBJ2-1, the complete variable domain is GAGVSQSPSNKVTEKGKDVELRCDPISGHTALYWYRQSLGQGLEFLIYFQGNSAPDKSGLPSDRFSAERTGGSVSTLTIQRTQQEDSAVYLCASSLRTHLSYNEQFFGPGTRLTVL.

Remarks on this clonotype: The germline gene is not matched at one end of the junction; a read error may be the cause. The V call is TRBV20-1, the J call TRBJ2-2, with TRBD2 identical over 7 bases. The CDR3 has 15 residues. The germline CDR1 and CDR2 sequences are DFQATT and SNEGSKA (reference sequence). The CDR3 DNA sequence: TGCAGTACTAGTTCTCTCCCTAGCGGCACCGGGGAGCTGTTTTTT. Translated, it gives CSTSSLPSGTGELFF.

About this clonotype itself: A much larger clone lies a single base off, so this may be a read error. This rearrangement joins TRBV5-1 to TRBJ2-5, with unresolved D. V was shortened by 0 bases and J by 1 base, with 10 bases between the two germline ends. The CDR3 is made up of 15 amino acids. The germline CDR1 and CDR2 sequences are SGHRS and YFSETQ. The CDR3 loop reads CASSLGWNPQETQYF. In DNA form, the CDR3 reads TGCGCCAGCAGCTTGGGATGGAACCCCCAAGAGACCCAGTACTTC. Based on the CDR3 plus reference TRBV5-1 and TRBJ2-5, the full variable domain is KAGVTQTPRYLIKTRGQQVTLSCSPISGHRSVSWYQQTPGQGLQFLFEYFSETQRNKGNFPGRFSGRQFSNSRSEMNVSTLELGDSALYLCASSLGWNPQETQYFGPGTRLLVL.

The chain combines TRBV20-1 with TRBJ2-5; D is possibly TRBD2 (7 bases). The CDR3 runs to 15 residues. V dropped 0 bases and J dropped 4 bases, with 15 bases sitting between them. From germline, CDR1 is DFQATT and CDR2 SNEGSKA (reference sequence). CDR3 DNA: TGCAGTGCTAGAGATCCTAGGGCGGGGGCAGAGACCCAGTACTTC. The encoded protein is CSARDPRAGAETQYF.

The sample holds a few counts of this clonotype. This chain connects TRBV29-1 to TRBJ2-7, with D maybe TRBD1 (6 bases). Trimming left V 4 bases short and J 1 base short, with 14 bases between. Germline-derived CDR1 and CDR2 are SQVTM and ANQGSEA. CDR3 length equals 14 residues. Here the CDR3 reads CSVAGHRESYEQYF. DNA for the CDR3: TGCAGCGTTGCGGGACATCGGGAATCCTACGAGCAGTACTTC.

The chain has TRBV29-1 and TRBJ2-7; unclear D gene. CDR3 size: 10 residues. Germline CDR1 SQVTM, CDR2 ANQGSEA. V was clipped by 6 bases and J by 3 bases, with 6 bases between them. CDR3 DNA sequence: TGCAGCGTCGCAAACTACGAGCAGTACTTC. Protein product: CSVANYEQYF.

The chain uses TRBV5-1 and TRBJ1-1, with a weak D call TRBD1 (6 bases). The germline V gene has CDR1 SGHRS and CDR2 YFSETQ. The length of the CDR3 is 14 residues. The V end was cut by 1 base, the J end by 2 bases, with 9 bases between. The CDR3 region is CASSLRGENTEAFF. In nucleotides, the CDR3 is TGCGCCAGCAGCTTGAGGGGGGAAAACACTGAAGCTTTCTTT.

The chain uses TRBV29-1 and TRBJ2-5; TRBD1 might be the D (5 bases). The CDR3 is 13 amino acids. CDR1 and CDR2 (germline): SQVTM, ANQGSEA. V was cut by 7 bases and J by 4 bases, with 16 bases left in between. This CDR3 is CSAPAQGGETQYF. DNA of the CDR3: TGCAGCGCCCCGGCGCAGGGTGGAGAGACCCAGTACTTC.

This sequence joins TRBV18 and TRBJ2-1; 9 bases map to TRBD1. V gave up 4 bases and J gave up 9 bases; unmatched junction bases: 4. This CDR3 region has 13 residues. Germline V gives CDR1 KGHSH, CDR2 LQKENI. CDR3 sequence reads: CASSRTGAGEQFF. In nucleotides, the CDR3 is TGTGCCAGCTCACGGACAGGGGCGGGTGAGCAGTTCTTC.

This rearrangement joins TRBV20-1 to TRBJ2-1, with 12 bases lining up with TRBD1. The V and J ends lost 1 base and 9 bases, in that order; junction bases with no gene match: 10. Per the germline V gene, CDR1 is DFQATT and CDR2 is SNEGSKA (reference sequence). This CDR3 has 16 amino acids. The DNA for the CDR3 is TGCAGTGCTAGAGTTGGGACAGGGGGCTTGAACAGTGAGCAGTTCTTC. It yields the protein CSARVGTGGLNSEQFF.

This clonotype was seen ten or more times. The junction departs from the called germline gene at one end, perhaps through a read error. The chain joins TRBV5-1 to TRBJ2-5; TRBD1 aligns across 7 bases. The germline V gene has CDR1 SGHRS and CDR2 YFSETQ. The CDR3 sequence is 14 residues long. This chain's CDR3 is CASSLGTVQETQYF. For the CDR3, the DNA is TGTGCCAGCAGCTTAGGGACAGTTCAAGAGACCCAGTACTTC.

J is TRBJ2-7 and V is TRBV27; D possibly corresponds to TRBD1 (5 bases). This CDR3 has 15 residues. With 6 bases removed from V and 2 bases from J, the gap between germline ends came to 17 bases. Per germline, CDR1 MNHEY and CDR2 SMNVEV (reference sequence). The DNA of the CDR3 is TGTGCCAGCAGCCCAACCCAGGACAATCCCTACGAGCAGTACTTC. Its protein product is CASSPTQDNPYEQYF.

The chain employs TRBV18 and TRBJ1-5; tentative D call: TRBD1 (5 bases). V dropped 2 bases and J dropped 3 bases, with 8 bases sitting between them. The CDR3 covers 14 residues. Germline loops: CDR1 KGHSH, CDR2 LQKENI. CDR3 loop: CASSPTTDNQPQHF. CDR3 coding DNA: TGTGCCAGCTCACCAACGACAGACAATCAGCCCCAGCATTTT.

The CDR3 bases are TGCAGTGCTACCCTGTGTAGCGGGGGGTCAGATACGCAGTATTTT. Encoded protein: CSATLCSGGSDTQYF. V gene TRBV20-1 combines with J gene TRBJ2-3; 10 nucleotides agree with TRBD2. Germline-derived CDR1 and CDR2 are DFQATT and SNEGSKA (reference sequence). Trimming removed 4 bases from V and 4 bases from J; junction bases left unmatched: 8. The CDR3 is made up of 15 amino acids.

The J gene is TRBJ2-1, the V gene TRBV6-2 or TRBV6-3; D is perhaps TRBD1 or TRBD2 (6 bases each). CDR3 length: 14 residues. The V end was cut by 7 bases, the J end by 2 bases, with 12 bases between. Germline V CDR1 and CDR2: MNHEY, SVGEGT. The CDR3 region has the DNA TGTGCCAGCATTCGAAGGGGGGCCTACAATGAGCAGTTCTTC. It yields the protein CASIRRGAYNEQFF.

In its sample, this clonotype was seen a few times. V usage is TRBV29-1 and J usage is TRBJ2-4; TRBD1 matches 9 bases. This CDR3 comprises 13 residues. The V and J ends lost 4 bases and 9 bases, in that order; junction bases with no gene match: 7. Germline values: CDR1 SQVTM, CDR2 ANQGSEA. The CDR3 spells CSVAPGQGGIQYF. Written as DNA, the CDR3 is TGCAGCGTTGCCCCGGGACAGGGCGGCATTCAGTACTTC.